This TCR beta chain was sequenced in a study of cytomegalovirus exposure and HLA in healthy donors. A note on this clone: Its antigen is currently unknown.

Primers for the PCR totalled 60 Vbeta and 13 Jbeta. TCRdb's table, derived via immunoSEQ multiplex PCR, lists solely in-frame clones and lacks some. Of roughly 100,000 clones in the sample, over 9.5% are singletons; the top ten hold roughly 5%. Study-wide results and limits: Later work found most CMV-associated TCR beta chains apparently HLA-restricted.

Deletions cut 3 bases from V and 0 bases from J, with 10 bases between. The germline V gene has CDR1 SGDLS and CDR2 YYNGEE. The CDR3 has 15 amino acids. The clonotype was recovered from a man in his forties in good health and CMV-seropositive. The chain links TRBV9 to TRBJ2-1; TRBD1 is a possible D gene (5 bases). What was sequenced was PBMCs. CDR3 coding DNA: TGTGCCAGCAGCGCAGGGTTGAGCTCCTACAATGAGCAGTTCTTC. Translation gives CASSAGLSSYNEQFF.